This TCR beta chain was captured by sequencing in a study of T cell changes during pregnancy in multiple sclerosis. This CDR3 region has 15 residues. Trimming shortened V by 3 bases and J by 6 bases, and 17 bases separated the two germline ends. Germline-derived CDR1 and CDR2 are LGHNA and YNFKEQ. Sequencing used immunoSEQ multiplex PCR; TCRdb keeps in-frame clones, though not all of them. This table has about 66,000 clones, about nine tenths appearing once. Sequences were derived from peripheral blood, sampled in the third trimester of pregnancy. This clonotype was obtained from a female donor with multiple sclerosis, enrolled in a pregnancy study. The chain is built from TRBV4-2 and TRBJ2-5; tentative D call: TRBD1 (7 bases). CDR3 residues: CASSQGQGGRKTQYF. CDR3 in DNA: TGTGCCAGCAGCCAGGGGCAGGGGGGTCGGAAGACCCAGTACTTC.